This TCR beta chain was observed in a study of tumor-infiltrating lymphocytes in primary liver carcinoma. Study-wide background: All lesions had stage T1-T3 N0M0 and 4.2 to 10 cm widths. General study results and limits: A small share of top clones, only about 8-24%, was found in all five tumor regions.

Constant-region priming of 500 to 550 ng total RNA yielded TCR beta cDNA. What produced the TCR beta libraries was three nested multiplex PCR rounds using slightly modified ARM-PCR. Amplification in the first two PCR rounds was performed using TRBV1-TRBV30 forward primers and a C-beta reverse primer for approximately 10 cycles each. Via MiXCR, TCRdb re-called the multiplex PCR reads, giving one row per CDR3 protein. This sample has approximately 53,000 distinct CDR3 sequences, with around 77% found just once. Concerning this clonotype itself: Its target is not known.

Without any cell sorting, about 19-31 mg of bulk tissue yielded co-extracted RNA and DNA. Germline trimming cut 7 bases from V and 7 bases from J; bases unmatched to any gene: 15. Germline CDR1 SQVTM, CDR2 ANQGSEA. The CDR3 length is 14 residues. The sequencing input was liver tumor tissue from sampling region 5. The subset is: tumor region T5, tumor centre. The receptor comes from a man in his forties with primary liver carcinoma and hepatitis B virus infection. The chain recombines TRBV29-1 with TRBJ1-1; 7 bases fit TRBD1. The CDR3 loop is CSAHKGATSGEAFF. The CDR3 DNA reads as TGCAGCGCCCACAAGGGGGCAACCTCTGGTGAAGCTTTCTTT.